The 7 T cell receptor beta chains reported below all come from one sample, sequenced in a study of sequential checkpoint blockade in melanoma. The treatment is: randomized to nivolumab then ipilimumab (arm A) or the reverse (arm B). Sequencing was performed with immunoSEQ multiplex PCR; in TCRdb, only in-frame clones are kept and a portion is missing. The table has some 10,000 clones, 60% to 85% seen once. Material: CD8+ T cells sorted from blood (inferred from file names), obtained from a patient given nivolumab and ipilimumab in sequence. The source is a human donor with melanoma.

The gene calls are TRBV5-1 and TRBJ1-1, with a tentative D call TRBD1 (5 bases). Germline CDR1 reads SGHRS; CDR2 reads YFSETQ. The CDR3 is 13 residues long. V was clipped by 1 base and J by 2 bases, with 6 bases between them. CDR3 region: CASSLTGNTEAFF. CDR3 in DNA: TGCGCCAGCAGCTTGACAGGTAACACTGAAGCTTTCTTT. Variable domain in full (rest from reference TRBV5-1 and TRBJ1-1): KAGVTQTPRYLIKTRGQQVTLSCSPISGHRSVSWYQQTPGQGLQFLFEYFSETQRNKGNFPGRFSGRQFSNSRSEMNVSTLELGDSALYLCASSLTGNTEAFFGQGTRLTVV.

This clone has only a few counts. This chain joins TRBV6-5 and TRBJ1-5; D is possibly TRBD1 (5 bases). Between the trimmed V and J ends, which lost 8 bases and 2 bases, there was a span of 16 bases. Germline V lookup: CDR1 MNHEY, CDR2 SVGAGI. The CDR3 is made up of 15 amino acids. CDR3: CASAETDSRNQPQHF. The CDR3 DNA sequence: TGTGCCAGCGCGGAAACTGACAGTCGCAATCAGCCCCAGCATTTT.

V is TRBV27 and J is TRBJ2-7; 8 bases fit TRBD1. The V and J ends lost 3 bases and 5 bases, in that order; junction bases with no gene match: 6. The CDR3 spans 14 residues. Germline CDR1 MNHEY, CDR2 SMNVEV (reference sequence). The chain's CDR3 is CASSLGQEPHEQYF. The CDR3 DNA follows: TGTGCCAGCAGTTTGGGACAGGAGCCCCACGAGCAGTACTTC.

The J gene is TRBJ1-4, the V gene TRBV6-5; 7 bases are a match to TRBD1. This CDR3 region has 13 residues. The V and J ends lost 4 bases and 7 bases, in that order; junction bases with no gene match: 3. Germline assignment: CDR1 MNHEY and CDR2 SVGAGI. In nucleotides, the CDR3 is TGTGCCAGCAGTTGGCAGGGGGGTGAAAAACTGTTTTTT. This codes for CASSWQGGEKLFF.

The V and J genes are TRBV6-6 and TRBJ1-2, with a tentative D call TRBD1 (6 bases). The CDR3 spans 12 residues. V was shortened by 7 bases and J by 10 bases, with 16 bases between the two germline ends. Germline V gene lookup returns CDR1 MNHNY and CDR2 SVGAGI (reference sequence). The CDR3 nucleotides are TGTGCCAGCAATAACGGGGGGCTAGACTACACCTTC. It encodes CASNNGGLDYTF.

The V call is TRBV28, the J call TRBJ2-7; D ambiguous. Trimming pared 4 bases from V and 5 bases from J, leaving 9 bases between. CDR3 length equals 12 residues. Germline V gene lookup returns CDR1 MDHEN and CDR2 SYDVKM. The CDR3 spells CASSSVGHEQYF. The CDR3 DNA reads TGTGCCAGCAGTTCCGTGGGCCACGAGCAGTACTTC.

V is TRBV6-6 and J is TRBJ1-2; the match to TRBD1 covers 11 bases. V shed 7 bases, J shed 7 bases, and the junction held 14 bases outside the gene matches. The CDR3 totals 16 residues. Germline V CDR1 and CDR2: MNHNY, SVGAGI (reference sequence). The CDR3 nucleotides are TGTGCCAGCATCTTCGGACAGGGGGCCGAATATTCTGGCTACACCTTC. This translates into CASIFGQGAEYSGYTF.